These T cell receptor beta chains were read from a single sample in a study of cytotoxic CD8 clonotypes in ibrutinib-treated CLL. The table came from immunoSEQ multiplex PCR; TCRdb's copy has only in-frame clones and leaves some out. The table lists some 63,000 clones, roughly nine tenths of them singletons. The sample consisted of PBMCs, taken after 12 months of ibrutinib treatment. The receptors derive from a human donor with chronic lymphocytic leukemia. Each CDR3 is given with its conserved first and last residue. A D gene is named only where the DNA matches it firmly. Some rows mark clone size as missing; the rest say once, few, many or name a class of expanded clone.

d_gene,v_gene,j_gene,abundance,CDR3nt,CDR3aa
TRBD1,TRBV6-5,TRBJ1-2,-,TGTGCCAGCAAGTTTGGGACAGCTCGCGGCTACACCTTC,CASKFGTARGYTF
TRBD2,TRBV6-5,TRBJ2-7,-,TGTGCCAGCAGTTACGGACTAGCGTACGAGCAGTACTTC,CASSYGLAYEQYF
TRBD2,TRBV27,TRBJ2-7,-,TGTGCCAGCAGTTTACGTAGCGGGAGATCGCACTACGAGCAGTACTTC,CASSLRSGRSHYEQYF
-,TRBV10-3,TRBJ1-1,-,TGTGCCATCAGAATCACAGGACAGCCTACTTTCTTT,CAIRITGQPTFF
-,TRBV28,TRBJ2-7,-,TGTGCCAGCAGTTCCACGGGACGTGCGGCCTACGAGCAGTACTTC,CASSSTGRAAYEQYF
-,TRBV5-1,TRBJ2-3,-,TGCGCCAGCAGCTTGGCCCACAGGGAAAGGAAGCTTTTCACAGATACGCAGTATTTT,CASSLAHRERKLFTDTQYF
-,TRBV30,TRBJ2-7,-,TGTGCCTGGAGTGTAATGGGCTACGAGCAGTACTTC,CAWSVMGYEQYF
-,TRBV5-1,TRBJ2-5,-,TGCGCCAGCAGCCCCGGGACACTGGGGAAGACCCAGTACTTC,CASSPGTLGKTQYF
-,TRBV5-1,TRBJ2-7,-,TGCGCCAGCAGACCGTGGACTACCTACTACGAGCAGTACTTC,CASRPWTTYYEQYF
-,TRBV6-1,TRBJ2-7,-,TGTGCCAGCAGTGGTGCTCCCTCCTACGAGCAGTACTTC,CASSGAPSYEQYF
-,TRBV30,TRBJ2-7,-,TGTGCCTCTGTGAGGGACCCCTACGAGCAGTACTTC,CASVRDPYEQYF
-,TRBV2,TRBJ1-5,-,TGTGCCAGCAGGCCGGGAGGAGTTGATCGTCAGCCCCAGCATTTT,CASRPGGVDRQPQHF
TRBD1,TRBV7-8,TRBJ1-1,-,TGTGCCAGCAGCTCCACAGGGGCGAACACTGAAGCTTTCTTT,CASSSTGANTEAFF
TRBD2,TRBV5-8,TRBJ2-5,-,TGTGCCAGCAGCCCGGTGGTACTAGCGGGGAAACAAGAGACCCAGTACTTC,CASSPVVLAGKQETQYF
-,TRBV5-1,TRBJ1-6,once,TGCGCCAGCAGCTTACAGGGTGTCGGTAATTCACCCCTCCACTTT,CASSLQGVGNSPLHF
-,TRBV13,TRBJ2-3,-,TGTGCCAGCAGCTTTGGCGTCAAAGATACGCAGTATTTT,CASSFGVKDTQYF
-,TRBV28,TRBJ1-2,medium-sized,TGTGCCAGCAGTCAACCGGGGTCATATGGCTACACCTTC,CASSQPGSYGYTF
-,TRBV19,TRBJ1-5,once,TGTGCCAGTAGTAGCTCCCACCATCAGCCCCAGCATTTT,CASSSSHHQPQHF